Described below is a single TCR beta chain sequence and its context. Aged roughly 6 to 90, donors were systemically healthy Caucasians from Russia. The data stem from a study of blood T cells in healthy people across ages. Germline V CDR1 and CDR2: DFQATT, SNEGSKA (reference sequence). V was pared by 0 bases and J by 2 bases, with 6 bases of the junction left unmatched. The CDR3 runs 16 residues. Sample-barcoded 5' priming and a J-beta primer mix drove a second PCR of 7 to 11 cycles. TCRdb re-called the 5' RACE reads through MiXCR, storing one row per CDR3 protein. This sample carries fewer than 750,000 distinct CDR3 sequences, roughly 48% of them seen once, and the ten largest clones take 20% to 25%.

Sequencing was performed on blood. This chain uses TRBV20-1 with TRBJ2-1; TRBD2 matches 8 bases. This TCR derives from a man older than 75 in good health. The chain's CDR3 is CSARDPLAGTYNEQFF. In nucleotides, the CDR3 is TGCAGTGCTAGAGACCCCTTAGCGGGAACCTACAATGAGCAGTTCTTC.